This T cell receptor (beta chain) was captured in a study of early T cells in non-severe SARS-CoV-2 infection. CDR3 length equals 14 residues. Germline V CDR1 and CDR2: SGHRS, YFSETQ. The V end was cut by 3 bases, the J end by 4 bases, with 13 bases between. There are many counts of this clonotype. Each CDR3 protein gets one entry after TCRdb re-called the 5' RACE reads with MiXCR. Found here are about 56,000 distinct CDR3 sequences, over 12% of them singletons; the top ten hold 4.1%. The chain combines TRBV5-1 with TRBJ1-1; D is possibly TRBD1 (5 bases). The sequences come from whole blood, collected at baseline. This TCR came from an adult who was a healthcare worker with PCR-confirmed SARS-CoV-2 infection or an uninfected control (not recorded which). The CDR3 DNA reads TGCGCCAGCAGCTCTTATACAGGCGTCACTGAAGCTTTCTTT. Translation: CASSSYTGVTEAFF.